These 2 T cell receptor beta chains were all obtained from the same sample, sequenced in a study of long-term antiretroviral therapy in people with HIV. A v3.0 immunoSEQ assay was performed at survey level. Here immunoSEQ multiplex PCR was the method, and the copy in TCRdb shows in-frame clones only, minus some. The top ten clones hold 18% of a sample with approximately 17,000 clones, about four fifths of them seen once. Sequenced material: unsorted PBMCs, taken 0.6 years after starting antiretroviral therapy. The receptors were sampled from a woman aged 18-35 years with HIV.

The chain is built from TRBV7-9 and TRBJ2-3; D may be TRBD1 (5 bases). From germline, CDR1 is SEHNR and CDR2 FQNEAQ (reference sequence). V was trimmed by 5 bases and J by 6 bases, leaving 12 bases between them. The CDR3 has 13 amino acids. CDR3 sequence reads: CASSIDRSDTQYF. The CDR3 DNA sequence: TGTGCCAGCAGCATCGACAGATCCGATACGCAGTATTTT.

As regards this clone: Germline and junction disagree at one end, which may indicate a read error. The chain uses TRBV11-3 and TRBJ1-1; no definite D call. CDR1 is SGHNT, CDR2 YENEEA, per germline. This CDR3 has 9 amino acids. CDR3 amino acids: CASSFPPLF. CDR3 coding DNA: TGTGCCAGCAGCTTCCCGCCACTCTTT.